The clone carrying this T cell receptor (beta chain) was found many times. Its antigen is unknown. This specimen belongs to a study of post-analysis software for immune sequencing data. Overall study: As for disease course, relapsing-remitting, secondary progressive and progressive-relapsing multiple sclerosis were all included.

The study's findings and limits: Higher frequency in patients than in controls was seen for five TRBV segments, with TRBV5-6, TRBV5-1 and TRBV20-1 among them.

Researchers reported that TCR beta cDNA libraries carried unique molecular identifiers. Each CDR3 protein is one row after TCRdb ran MiXCR on the PCR reads. The sample includes some 260,000 distinct CDR3 sequences, less than 40% seen only once; the top ten take less than 6%. Germline CDR1 is PRHDT and CDR2 is FYEKMQ (reference sequence). The CDR3 has 14 amino acids. V lost 3 bases to trimming and J lost 3 bases, with 9 bases between them. The source is a girl between 5 and 17 years old with multiple sclerosis. This chain connects TRBV13 to TRBJ2-1; D remains unclear. The specimen was blood. This CDR3 reads CASSFRQDYNEQFF. The CDR3 nucleotides read TGTGCCAGCAGCTTCCGCCAGGACTACAATGAGCAGTTCTTC.